This is a list of T cell receptor beta chains from one sample in a study of blood T cells in healthy people across ages. TCRdb reprocessed the 5' RACE reads with MiXCR, giving one entry per CDR3 protein. The sample records 700,000 or so distinct CDR3 sequences, 22% being singletons. The sample comprised blood. Every receptor here comes from a man aged 65 to 79 in good health. Both conserved end residues are part of each CDR3. The D gene is left open where the match is weak. Only some rows state a clone size, as once, few, many or a class for expanded clones.

CDR3 protein,CDR3 DNA,D gene,clone size,V gene,J gene,CDR3 length
CASSYSPPSGIYNEQFF,TGTGCCAGCAGTTACTCGCCTCCTAGCGGGATCTACAATGAGCAGTTCTTC,TRBD2,few,TRBV6-2/TRBV6-3,TRBJ2-1,17
CASSPSRLRGGETQYF,TGTGCCAGCAGTCCGAGTCGTCTAAGGGGAGGGGAGACCCAGTACTTC,TRBD2,NA,TRBV28,TRBJ2-5,16
CSASPSYGPAFF,TGCAGTGCTAGCCCATCATATGGACCGGCTTTCTTT,NA,few,TRBV20-1,TRBJ1-1,12
CASSLAAGESDTQYF,TGCGCCAGCAGCTTGGCAGCGGGAGAGTCAGATACGCAGTATTTT,TRBD2,NA,TRBV5-1,TRBJ2-3,15
CASSFLDTDTQYF,TGTGCCAGCAGCTTTCTCGACACAGATACGCAGTATTTT,NA,NA,TRBV7-3,TRBJ2-3,13
CASSSGSGGNQETQYF,TGTGCCAGCAGCTCCGGTAGCGGGGGGAATCAAGAGACCCAGTACTTC,TRBD2,few,TRBV7-9,TRBJ2-5,16
CASSAKLAGGRDEQFF,TGTGCCAGCAGCGCAAAACTAGCGGGAGGGAGAGATGAGCAGTTCTTC,TRBD2,few,TRBV7-2,TRBJ2-1,16
CASSIRAGALYNEQFF,TGTGCCAGTAGTATACGGGCGGGAGCCCTCTACAATGAGCAGTTCTTC,TRBD2,NA,TRBV19,TRBJ2-1,16
CASSQVVPSGSTNYGYTF,TGTGCCAGCAGCCAAGTGGTTCCATCGGGGAGTACTAACTATGGCTACACCTTC,NA,NA,TRBV3-1,TRBJ1-2,18
CASSPRTSQETQYF,TGCGCCAGCAGCCCCCGGACCTCTCAAGAGACCCAGTACTTC,NA,many,TRBV5-1,TRBJ2-5,14
CASSWAKGGRTPEAFF,TGTGCCAGCAGTTGGGCCAAGGGAGGGAGAACGCCTGAAGCTTTCTTT,NA,NA,TRBV12-3/TRBV12-4,TRBJ1-1,16
CASSRGANEKLFF,TGTGCCAGCAGCCGGGGAGCTAATGAAAAACTGTTTTTT,NA,many,TRBV7-7,TRBJ1-4,13
CASRKQGTTDTQYF,TGTGCCAGCAGGAAACAGGGTACAACAGATACGCAGTATTTT,NA,NA,TRBV12-3/TRBV12-4,TRBJ2-3,14
CASSLIWRHNEQFF,TGTGCCAGCAGTTTAATCTGGCGCCACAATGAGCAGTTCTTC,NA,few,TRBV12-3/TRBV12-4,TRBJ2-1,14
CASSGAGVETQYF,TGTGCCAGCAGTGGAGCGGGAGTGGAGACCCAGTACTTC,TRBD2,NA,TRBV2,TRBJ2-5,13
CASSLVPGLNEKLFF,TGCGCCAGCAGCTTGGTTCCAGGTTTAAATGAAAAACTGTTTTTT,NA,NA,TRBV5-1,TRBJ1-4,15
CSARDLGREFETQYF,TGCAGTGCTAGAGATCTTGGCAGGGAATTTGAGACCCAGTACTTC,NA,NA,TRBV20-1,TRBJ2-5,15
CASSAWTLGSPLHF,TGTGCCAGCAGCGCCTGGACCCTGGGATCACCCCTCCACTTT,NA,NA,TRBV14,TRBJ1-6,14
CASRRDIPYEQYF,TGTGCCAGCCGCCGGGACATTCCCTACGAGCAGTACTTC,NA,few,TRBV27,TRBJ2-7,13
CSARPGTSFEQYF,TGCAGTGCTAGACCAGGGACTAGCTTCGAGCAGTACTTC,TRBD2,NA,TRBV20-1,TRBJ2-7,13
CASSQDLVRAGEKLFF,TGCGCCAGCAGCCAAGATTTGGTCAGGGCGGGAGAAAAACTGTTTTTT,NA,NA,TRBV4-1,TRBJ1-4,16
CASNRLMPNTEAFF,TGCGCCAGCAACAGGCTGATGCCGAACACTGAAGCTTTCTTT,NA,few,TRBV5-1,TRBJ1-1,14
CASNRGHQETQYF,TGTGCCAGCAACCGGGGACACCAAGAGACCCAGTACTTC,NA,few,TRBV2,TRBJ2-5,13
CSAGTANTGELFF,TGCAGTGCTGGGACTGCAAACACCGGGGAGCTGTTTTTT,NA,NA,TRBV20-1,TRBJ2-2,13
CASSQDSGGRGYGYTF,TGTGCCAGCAGCCAAGATAGCGGGGGCAGGGGCTATGGCTACACCTTC,NA,NA,TRBV4-2,TRBJ1-2,16
CASSSSGGANEQFF,TGCGCCAGCAGCTCTAGCGGGGGGGCGAATGAGCAGTTCTTC,TRBD2,few,TRBV5-1,TRBJ2-1,14
CASREGAAGNTIYF,TGTGCCAGCAGGGAGGGGGCCGCTGGAAACACCATATATTTT,TRBD1,NA,TRBV28,TRBJ1-3,14
CASSPRVIGANVLTF,TGTGCCAGCAGTCCGAGGGTGATTGGGGCCAACGTCCTGACTTTC,NA,many,TRBV27,TRBJ2-6,15